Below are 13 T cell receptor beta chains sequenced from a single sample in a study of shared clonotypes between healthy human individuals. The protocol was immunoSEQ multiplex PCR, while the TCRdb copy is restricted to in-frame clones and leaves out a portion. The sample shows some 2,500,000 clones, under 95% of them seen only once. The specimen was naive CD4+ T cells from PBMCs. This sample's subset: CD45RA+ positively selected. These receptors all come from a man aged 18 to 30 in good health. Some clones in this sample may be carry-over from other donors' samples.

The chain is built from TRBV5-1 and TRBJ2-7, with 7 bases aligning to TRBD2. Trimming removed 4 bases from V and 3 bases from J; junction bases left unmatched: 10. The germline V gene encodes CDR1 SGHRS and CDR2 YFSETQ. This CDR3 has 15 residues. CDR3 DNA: TGCGCCAGCAGCGCGCAGGTGATAGCGGGCTACGAGCAGTACTTC. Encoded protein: CASSAQVIAGYEQYF.

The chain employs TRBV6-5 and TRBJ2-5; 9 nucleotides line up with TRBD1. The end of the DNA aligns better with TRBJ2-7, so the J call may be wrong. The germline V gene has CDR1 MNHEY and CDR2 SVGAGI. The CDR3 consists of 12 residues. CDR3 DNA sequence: TGTGCCAGCAGTCGGGACAGGGACGAGCAGTACTTC. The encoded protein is CASSRDRDEQYF.

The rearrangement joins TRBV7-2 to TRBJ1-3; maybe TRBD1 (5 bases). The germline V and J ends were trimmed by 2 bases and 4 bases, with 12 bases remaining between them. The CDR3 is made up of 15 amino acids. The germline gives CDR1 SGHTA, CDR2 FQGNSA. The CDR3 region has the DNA TGTGCCAGCAGCTTACAGGGTCTGGAAGGAAACACCATATATTTT. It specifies CASSLQGLEGNTIYF.

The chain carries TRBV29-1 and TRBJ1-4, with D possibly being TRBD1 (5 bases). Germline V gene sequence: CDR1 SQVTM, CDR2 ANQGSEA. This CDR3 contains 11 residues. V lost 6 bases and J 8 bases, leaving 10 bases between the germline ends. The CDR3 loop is CSVGLLEKLFF. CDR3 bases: TGCAGCGTGGGGCTGTTGGAAAAACTGTTTTTT.

The CDR3 reads CASTAGSNTGELFF. CDR3 sequence (DNA): TGCGCCAGCACGGCGGGAAGTAACACCGGGGAGCTGTTTTTT. J is TRBJ2-2 and V is TRBV5-1, with D possibly matching TRBD2 (6 bases). CDR1 is SGHRS, CDR2 YFSETQ, per germline. This CDR3 is built from 14 residues. Trimming pared 6 bases from V and 2 bases from J, leaving 11 bases between. Together with reference TRBV5-1 and TRBJ2-2, the CDR3 gives the full variable domain: KAGVTQTPRYLIKTRGQQVTLSCSPISGHRSVSWYQQTPGQGLQFLFEYFSETQRNKGNFPGRFSGRQFSNSRSEMNVSTLELGDSALYLCASTAGSNTGELFFGEGSRLTVL.

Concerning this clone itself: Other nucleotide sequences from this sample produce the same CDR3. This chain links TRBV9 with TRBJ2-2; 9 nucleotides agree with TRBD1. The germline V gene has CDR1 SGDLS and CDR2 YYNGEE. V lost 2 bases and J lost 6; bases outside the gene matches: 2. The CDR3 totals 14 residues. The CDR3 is CASSVGTGPGELFF. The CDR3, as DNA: TGTGCCAGCAGCGTGGGGACAGGGCCCGGGGAGCTGTTTTTT.

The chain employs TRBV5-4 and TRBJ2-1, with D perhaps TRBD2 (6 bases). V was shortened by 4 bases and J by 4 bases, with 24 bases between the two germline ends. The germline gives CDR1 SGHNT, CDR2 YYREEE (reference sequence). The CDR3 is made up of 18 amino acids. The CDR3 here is CASSPFRPERARYNEQFF. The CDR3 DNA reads TGTGCCAGCAGCCCCTTCCGCCCGGAGCGGGCGAGATACAATGAGCAGTTCTTC.

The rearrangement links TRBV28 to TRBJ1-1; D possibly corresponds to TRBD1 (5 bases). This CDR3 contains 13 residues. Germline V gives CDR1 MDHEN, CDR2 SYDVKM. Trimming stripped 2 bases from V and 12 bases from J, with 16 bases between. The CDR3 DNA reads TGTGCCAGCAGTTTAGTGGTGGGGGATGTGACTTTCTTT. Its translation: CASSLVVGDVTFF.

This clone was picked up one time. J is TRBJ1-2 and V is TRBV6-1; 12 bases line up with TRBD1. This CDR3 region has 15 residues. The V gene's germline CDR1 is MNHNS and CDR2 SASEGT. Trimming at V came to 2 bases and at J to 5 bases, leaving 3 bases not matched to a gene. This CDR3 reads CASSERDRGPYGYTF. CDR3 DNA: TGTGCCAGCAGTGAAAGGGACAGGGGGCCATATGGCTACACCTTC.

The CDR3 protein is CASSPVGQGYEQYF. CDR3 DNA sequence: TGTGCCAGCAGCCCCGTGGGACAGGGGTACGAGCAGTACTTC. The V and J genes are TRBV9 and TRBJ2-7; 10 bases map to TRBD1. V shed 4 bases and J 4 bases; nucleotides not matched to a gene: 5. CDR3 length equals 14 residues. The germline gives CDR1 SGDLS, CDR2 YYNGEE.

This CDR3 reads CASSLSQGGLPEAFF. The CDR3 DNA is TGTGCCAGCAGTTTATCACAGGGGGGATTACCTGAAGCTTTCTTT. The J gene is TRBJ1-1, the V gene TRBV7-2; TRBD1 agrees at 8 bases. Trimming at V came to 6 bases and at J to 6 bases, leaving 12 bases not matched to a gene. CDR1 and CDR2 from the germline V gene are SGHTA and FQGNSA. CDR3 length: 15 amino acids.

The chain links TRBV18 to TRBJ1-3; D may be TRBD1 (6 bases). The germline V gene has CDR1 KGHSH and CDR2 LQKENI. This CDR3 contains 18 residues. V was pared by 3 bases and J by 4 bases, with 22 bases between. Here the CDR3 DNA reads TGTGCCAGCTCACCCCAGGGGCAGGGGAAAGCATCCGGAAACACCATATATTTT. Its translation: CASSPQGQGKASGNTIYF.

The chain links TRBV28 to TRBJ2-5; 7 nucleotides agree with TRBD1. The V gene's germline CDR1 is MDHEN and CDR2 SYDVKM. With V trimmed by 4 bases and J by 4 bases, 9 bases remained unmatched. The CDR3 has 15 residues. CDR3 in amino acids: CASSSPGTVLETQYF. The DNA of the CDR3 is TGTGCCAGCAGTTCACCCGGGACAGTTTTAGAGACCCAGTACTTC.